The text below deals with one T cell receptor (beta chain). It lacks a known antigen. No quality values exist for individual bases; no much larger clone is one base distant. CDR1 and CDR2, per the germline V gene, are SGHTA and FQGTGA. V lost 0 bases and J lost 4 bases, and the count of bases not matched to a germline gene is 13. From the cysteine up to the phenylalanine, the CDR3 has a length of 19 residues. The kept DNA is CDR3 alone, 57 bases in frame from the first base. This specimen belongs to a study of blood T cell repertoires in COVID-19 (dated by TCRdb to the early 2020s). For the study in its entirety: Samples from collaborators originated in the United States, Italy and Spain and spanned both the acute and convalescent phases of COVID-19. The prospective study material was composed of cDNA or gDNA derived from T cells, B-cell-depleted T cells, or PBMCs. Deeply sampled blood TCRbeta repertoires from subjects exposed to, actively infected with, or recovered from COVID-19 were included in the dataset. A freely available public database, intended as a resource for researchers studying the immune response to SARS-CoV-2, is where the repertoires were released. Samples were obtained from the ongoing ImmuneRACE study (first 160 participants) and from 1,254 subjects provided by 6 global collaborators. A de-identified subject ID, COVID-19 status, age in years and sex were almost always included in the sample metadata. Where available, HLA class I and class II types were obtained from metadata supplied by the sample provider rather than from assay-based typing. Study-level results and caveats: How much clinical and demographic metadata was included differed by source and by participant, and the metadata was provided uncurated.

Collaborating institutions collected whole blood in K2EDTA tubes following their own protocols. For TCRbeta analysis, collaborators shipped samples as frozen whole blood, isolated PBMCs, or DNA extracted from either of those sample types. TCRbeta CDR3 regions were amplified from genomic DNA by means of the immunoSEQ Assay, a bias-controlled multiplex PCR. The source study handled its data this way. The number of nucleated cells in each sample was estimated by amplification of reference gene primers within the assay. To quantify the absolute abundance of each unique TCRbeta CDR3 rearrangement, sequence reads were collapsed and filtered. For each sample, productive Simpson clonality was calculated by taking the square root of Simpson's diversity index across productive rearrangements. In its TCRdb copy, this immuneACCESS table keeps in-frame sequences only and misses some clones. Where compared with another copy, unresolved V genes explain less than half of these, and the others have no known cause. From that table come the V and J calls and clone size; the DNA was used to work out D and trimming. The table for this sample lists roughly 250,000 clones; about 80% of them were counted only once. Clones ranked in the top ten supply roughly 10% of the sample.

Sequenced input: peripheral blood. The receptor was derived from a woman older than 75 with acute or convalescent COVID-19. The rearrangement joined TRBV7-3 to TRBJ2-2, and TRBD2 matches 8 of the central bases. In nucleotide form, the sequence is TGTGCCAGCAGCTTAACGGGGACTAGGCCCTCGGGCGGCACCGGGGAGCTGTTTTTT. The resulting protein is CASSLTGTRPSGGTGELFF.